These T cell receptor beta chains were read from a single sample in a study of blood T cell repertoires in COVID-19. Profiled with immunoSEQ multiplex PCR; TCRdb holds only in-frame clones, not every one. The top ten clones hold about 15% of a sample with about 77,000 clones, 76% of them seen once. Sequenced input: peripheral blood. These receptors all come from a man aged 70-80 years with active or convalescent COVID-19. Each CDR3 is given with its conserved first and last residue. D genes are given only for firm matches.

CDR3 length	V gene	J gene	D gene	CDR3 protein	CDR3 DNA
15	TRBV30	TRBJ2-5	-	CAWSLAGLGQETQYF	TGTGCCTGGAGTCTGGCAGGGCTGGGTCAAGAGACCCAGTACTTC
15	TRBV7-6	TRBJ2-7	-	CASSLGSGMTYEQYF	TGTGCCAGCAGCTTAGGATCGGGTATGACCTACGAGCAGTACTTC
15	TRBV3-1/TRBV3-2	TRBJ1-2	TRBD1	CASSHLTGTAYGYTF	TGTGCCAGCAGCCATCTGACAGGGACTGCCTATGGCTACACCTTC
16	TRBV24-1	TRBJ2-1	TRBD1	CATSENPTGYAYEQFF	TGTGCCACCAGTGAGAACCCGACAGGGTATGCCTATGAGCAGTTCTTC
14	TRBV19	TRBJ2-1	-	CASAGTAGRNEQFF	TGTGCCAGTGCAGGGACAGCGGGCCGCAATGAGCAGTTCTTC
16	TRBV4-2	TRBJ1-2	-	CASSQDSGEANYGYTF	TGTGCCAGCAGCCAAGATTCCGGAGAAGCTAACTATGGCTACACCTTC
15	TRBV29-1	TRBJ1-4	-	CSVESRRGSYEKLFF	TGCAGCGTTGAGAGTCGGAGAGGGTCTTATGAAAAACTGTTTTTT
13	TRBV16	TRBJ1-5	-	CASSQFQDQPQHF	TGTGCCAGCAGCCAATTCCAGGATCAGCCCCAGCATTTT
14	TRBV27	TRBJ2-2	-	CASSHRGRRGELFF	TGTGCCAGCAGTCACAGAGGGCGGAGGGGGGAGCTGTTTTTT
14	TRBV5-1	TRBJ1-4	-	CASSTDPGNEKLFF	TGCGCCAGCAGCACTGACCCAGGCAATGAAAAACTGTTTTTT
20	TRBV9	TRBJ2-1	TRBD2	CASSVATSSGTSGGFNEQFF	TGTGCCAGCAGCGTAGCTACTTCCTCGGGGACTAGCGGGGGATTCAATGAGCAGTTCTTC